This is a list of T cell receptor beta chains from one sample in a study of STAT3 mutations in large granular lymphocyte leukemia. Generated by immunoSEQ multiplex PCR, the TCRdb table keeps only in-frame clones and is missing some. The sample records over 25,000 clones, 60% to 85% being singletons. Sequencing was done on a sample of peripheral blood mononuclear cells. The receptors derive from a woman in her forties or fifties with T-cell large granular lymphocyte leukemia. Some clones in this sample may be carry-over from other donors' samples. Each CDR3 is given with its conserved first and last residue. A D gene is named only where the DNA matches it firmly. Clone size is stated in some rows and not others, as once, few, many or a class when expanded.

- | TRBJ2-1 | - | TRBV28 | CASTTAAGVNNEQFF | TGTGCCAGCACCACCGCCGCAGGGGTCAACAATGAGCAGTTCTTC
- | TRBJ2-2 | TRBD1 | TRBV6-5 | CASRRDTGGYGELFF | TGTGCCAGCAGACGCGATACAGGGGGGTACGGGGAGCTGTTTTTT
- | TRBJ2-7 | TRBD2 | TRBV27 | CASSLSRGYVGEQYF | TGTGCCAGCAGTTTATCGCGGGGGTATGTAGGCGAGCAGTACTTC
- | TRBJ2-7 | - | TRBV7-9 | CASSYSQDYEQYF | TGTGCCAGCAGCTATTCACAAGACTACGAGCAGTACTTC
- | TRBJ2-1 | TRBD2 | TRBV5-1 | CASSPGSGTYNEQFF | TGCGCCAGCAGCCCAGGTAGCGGGACTTACAATGAGCAGTTCTTC
- | TRBJ1-5 | - | TRBV18 | CASSEQSITYSNQPQHF | TGTGCCAGCTCCGAACAGAGCATAACATATAGCAATCAGCCCCAGCATTTT
few | TRBJ1-1 | - | TRBV28 | CASSLRGGNTEAFF | TGTGCCAGCAGTTTAAGAGGGGGGAACACTGAAGCTTTCTTT
- | TRBJ2-7 | TRBD1 | TRBV5-4 | CASSPGTGGYEQYF | TGTGCCAGCAGCCCCGGGACAGGGGGCTACGAGCAGTACTTC
few | TRBJ2-7 | - | TRBV30 | CAWSVGYEQYF | TGTGCCTGGAGTGTTGGCTACGAGCAGTACTTC
- | TRBJ1-2 | - | TRBV6-5 | CASSYNRQGNYGYTF | TGTGCCAGCAGTTACAACCGGCAGGGCAACTATGGCTACACCTTC
- | TRBJ1-5 | - | TRBV2 | CASIEGRRGQPQHF | TGTGCCAGCATCGAGGGGCGGAGGGGTCAGCCCCAGCATTTT
- | TRBJ2-1 | TRBD1 | TRBV29-1 | CSVPKGGTGVYNEQFF | TGCAGCGTCCCGAAGGGAGGGACAGGGGTATACAATGAGCAGTTCTTC
- | TRBJ2-5 | TRBD2 | TRBV29-1 | CSVGTSGYHQETQYF | TGCAGCGTCGGGACTAGCGGGTACCACCAAGAGACCCAGTACTTC
- | TRBJ2-7 | - | TRBV18 | CASSPRGHQGAYEQYF | TGTGCCAGCTCACCACGTGGACACCAAGGGGCCTACGAGCAGTACTTC
- | TRBJ1-5 | - | TRBV2 | CASSFWGSNQPQHF | TGTGCCAGCAGTTTCTGGGGTAGCAATCAGCCCCAGCATTTT
few | TRBJ1-5 | - | TRBV19 | CASSVTGTFSNQPQHF | TGTGCCAGTAGTGTAACAGGGACCTTTAGCAATCAGCCCCAGCATTTT
- | TRBJ2-7 | - | TRBV29-1 | CSVRDIVEQYF | TGCAGCGTTCGGGACATTGTCGAGCAGTACTTC
- | TRBJ1-1 | - | TRBV19 | CASNSGRPNTEAFF | TGTGCCAGTAATTCGGGACGGCCGAACACTGAAGCTTTCTTT
- | TRBJ2-7 | - | TRBV27 | CASSFRTLSYEQYF | TGTGCCAGCAGTTTTAGGACACTCTCCTACGAGCAGTACTTC
- | TRBJ1-1 | TRBD1 | TRBV25-1 | CASSVGTGLNTEAFF | TGTGCCAGCAGTGTGGGGACAGGCCTGAACACTGAAGCTTTCTTT
few | TRBJ2-7 | TRBD1 | TRBV5-4 | CASSLGQGATYEQYF | TGTGCCAGCAGCTTGGGGCAGGGGGCCACCTACGAGCAGTACTTC
- | TRBJ2-7 | - | TRBV18 | CASSPVASRTYEQYF | TGTGCCAGCTCACCCGTGGCTAGCAGAACCTACGAGCAGTACTTC
- | TRBJ2-7 | - | TRBV10-3 | CAISAQGSYEQYF | TGTGCCATCAGCGCACAAGGGAGTTACGAGCAGTACTTC
- | TRBJ2-7 | - | TRBV9 | CASSVDHGPYEQYF | TGTGCCAGCAGCGTAGACCACGGACCCTACGAGCAGTACTTC
- | TRBJ1-5 | - | TRBV4-1 | CASSQEWNDNQPQHF | TGCGCCAGCAGCCAAGAGTGGAATGACAATCAGCCCCAGCATTTT
- | TRBJ2-5 | TRBD2 | TRBV4-1 | CASSPGLAGAPETQYF | TGCGCCAGCAGCCCGGGACTAGCGGGGGCTCCAGAGACCCAGTACTTC
- | TRBJ2-6 | - | TRBV30 | CAWSYVGGRSGANVLTF | TGTGCCTGGAGTTATGTGGGTGGTCGCTCTGGGGCCAACGTCCTGACTTTC
- | TRBJ2-7 | - | TRBV18 | CASSPEGYEQYF | TGTGCCAGCTCACCAGAGGGATACGAGCAGTACTTC
- | TRBJ1-2 | - | TRBV6-6 | CASSYLKGRVYGYTF | TGTGCCAGCAGTTACCTCAAGGGACGAGTCTATGGCTACACCTTC
- | TRBJ2-5 | TRBD2 | TRBV4-1 | CASSQALAGGRETQYF | TGCGCCAGCAGCCAAGCCCTAGCGGGAGGTAGGGAGACCCAGTACTTC
- | TRBJ2-7 | - | TRBV30 | CAWSVQGIYEQYF | TGTGCCTGGAGTGTACAGGGAATCTACGAGCAGTACTTC
- | TRBJ1-1 | TRBD1 | TRBV18 | CASSQTLPGRGDTEAFF | TGTGCCAGCTCACAAACCTTACCGGGCAGGGGGGACACTGAAGCTTTCTTT
- | TRBJ1-2 | TRBD1 | TRBV19 | CASHDRALPHYGYTF | TGTGCCAGTCATGACAGGGCCCTCCCTCACTATGGCTACACCTTC
- | TRBJ2-7 | TRBD1 | TRBV5-1 | CASSLGRGRNEQYF | TGCGCCAGCAGCTTGGGAAGGGGGCGGAACGAGCAGTACTTC
once | TRBJ1-3 | - | TRBV10-3 | CAISESGSGNTIYF | TGTGCCATCAGTGAGTCAGGGTCTGGAAACACCATATATTTT
- | TRBJ2-7 | - | TRBV30 | CAWSASYRVYF | TGTGCCTGGAGTGCCTCTTATCGGGTGTACTTC
- | TRBJ2-5 | - | TRBV28 | CASSLLAKPQYF | TGTGCCAGCAGTTTGCTCGCTAAACCCCAGTACTTC
- | TRBJ1-2 | TRBD1 | TRBV30 | CAFSGQGNYGYTF | TGTGCCTTTTCCGGACAGGGGAACTATGGCTACACCTTC
- | TRBJ1-1 | - | TRBV28 | CASSSVMNTEAFF | TGTGCCAGCAGTTCAGTAATGAACACTGAAGCTTTCTTT
- | TRBJ1-2 | - | TRBV6-5 | CASSYGAAGGYTF | TGTGCCAGCAGTTATGGTGCCGCGGGTGGCTACACCTTC
- | TRBJ2-7 | TRBD2 | TRBV9 | CASSVAGSGSYEQYF | TGTGCCAGCAGCGTAGCTGGTAGCGGGAGCTACGAGCAGTACTTC
- | TRBJ2-2 | - | TRBV30 | CAWSMSYLTGELFF | TGTGCCTGGAGTATGTCTTACCTCACCGGGGAGCTGTTTTTT
- | TRBJ2-1 | TRBD1 | TRBV11-2 | CASSLGGQGNEQFF | TGTGCCAGCAGCTTAGGGGGACAGGGAAATGAGCAGTTCTTC
- | TRBJ1-1 | - | TRBV4-3 | CASSPQQGISVTDTEAFF | TGCGCCAGCAGCCCCCAGCAGGGGATATCGGTAACGGACACTGAAGCTTTCTTT
- | TRBJ1-1 | - | TRBV7-9 | CASSPQGGSEAFF | TGTGCCAGCAGCCCTCAAGGAGGGTCTGAAGCTTTCTTT
- | TRBJ2-3 | TRBD1 | TRBV18 | CASSALQGARKDTQYF | TGTGCCAGCTCAGCCCTCCAGGGGGCCAGAAAAGATACGCAGTATTTT
medium-sized | TRBJ1-1 | TRBD1 | TRBV4-3 | CASTWTGRIAEAFF | TGCGCCAGCACATGGACAGGGAGGATCGCTGAAGCTTTCTTT
- | TRBJ1-2 | - | TRBV29-1 | CSDHRGSVGYTF | TGCAGCGACCATCGGGGGTCAGTCGGCTACACCTTC
- | TRBJ2-1 | - | TRBV30 | CALVRGASSYNEQFF | TGTGCACTGGTTCGGGGGGCAAGCTCCTACAATGAGCAGTTCTTC
- | TRBJ2-3 | TRBD2 | TRBV11-2 | CASSSRLAGGATDTQYF | TGTGCCAGCAGCTCACGACTAGCGGGAGGTGCCACAGATACGCAGTATTTT
- | TRBJ2-7 | TRBD2 | TRBV5-1 | CASSLSSGRGVHEQYF | TGCGCCAGCAGCTTGAGTAGCGGGAGAGGGGTCCACGAGCAGTACTTC
once | TRBJ2-1 | TRBD2 | TRBV5-1 | CASSPGRNSGIYEQFF | TGCGCCAGCAGCCCAGGGCGCAATAGCGGGATATATGAGCAGTTCTTC
- | TRBJ2-7 | TRBD2 | TRBV30 | CAWRGTSGLSYEQYF | TGTGCCTGGAGGGGGACTAGCGGCCTCTCCTACGAGCAGTACTTC
- | TRBJ1-3 | - | TRBV18 | CASSPPGGTSGNTIYF | TGTGCCAGCTCACCACCAGGAGGGACTTCAGGAAACACCATATATTTT
- | TRBJ1-1 | - | TRBV18 | CASSPQAWDTEAFF | TGTGCCAGCTCACCGCAGGCCTGGGACACTGAAGCTTTCTTT
- | TRBJ2-2 | TRBD2 | TRBV5-1 | CASSLSGINTGELFF | TGCGCCAGCAGCCTTAGCGGGATAAACACCGGGGAGCTGTTTTTT